Listed below are T cell receptor beta chains from one sample, sequenced in a study of cytomegalovirus exposure and HLA in healthy donors. The data were produced by immunoSEQ multiplex PCR, yet TCRdb's version contains in-frame clones alone and is incomplete. The sample lists some 180,000 clones, over 65% seen once, with 2.5% to 3.5% in the top ten. The sequenced material came from PBMCs. The receptors here all came from a woman between 25 and 40 years old in good health and CMV-seronegative. Each CDR3 is given with its conserved first and last residue. D genes are given only for firm matches. Clone size is stated in some rows and not others, as once, few, many or a class when expanded.

v_gene	d_gene	j_gene	abundance	CDR3aa	CDR3nt
TRBV5-1	TRBD1	TRBJ2-5	NA	CASSYKPGTGLETQYF	TGCGCCAGCAGCTATAAACCCGGGACAGGGTTAGAGACCCAGTACTTC
TRBV6-5	NA	TRBJ2-7	NA	CASSYSSHRTYEQYF	TGTGCCAGCAGTTACTCCTCACACAGGACCTACGAGCAGTACTTC
TRBV29-1	NA	TRBJ2-7	NA	CSARQGGPYEQYF	TGCAGCGCGAGGCAGGGGGGTCCCTACGAGCAGTACTTC
TRBV7-6	NA	TRBJ1-2	NA	CASSPGLNYGYTF	TGTGCCAGCAGTCCGGGACTTAACTATGGCTACACCTTC
TRBV5-6	TRBD1	TRBJ1-6	NA	CASSPTGALSSPLHF	TGTGCCAGCAGTCCGACAGGGGCGTTAAGCTCACCCCTCCACTTT
TRBV6-5	TRBD1	TRBJ1-6	NA	CASSQTGDSPLHF	TGTGCCAGCAGTCAGACAGGGGATTCACCCCTCCACTTT
TRBV6-5	NA	TRBJ2-7	NA	CASSFTGSSYEQYF	TGTGCCAGCAGTTTTACAGGGAGTTCCTACGAGCAGTACTTC
TRBV2	TRBD2	TRBJ2-5	NA	CASRHTGTSYETQYF	TGTGCCAGCAGGCACACCGGGACTAGCTATGAGACCCAGTACTTC
TRBV18	TRBD1	TRBJ1-4	NA	CASSSTGGYEKLFF	TGTGCCAGCTCGTCGACAGGGGGTTATGAAAAACTGTTTTTT
TRBV18	TRBD1	TRBJ1-4	NA	CASSPLRDSNEKLFF	TGTGCCAGCTCACCTCTGCGGGACAGTAATGAAAAACTGTTTTTT
TRBV7-9	NA	TRBJ2-4	once	CASSLALAEAKNIQYF	TGTGCCAGCAGCTTAGCACTTGCCGAAGCCAAAAACATTCAGTACTTC
TRBV13	NA	TRBJ2-1	NA	CASSPSSYNEQFF	TGTGCCAGCAGCCCGAGCTCCTACAATGAGCAGTTCTTC
TRBV6-5	NA	TRBJ1-1	NA	CASSPVMLDTEAFF	TGTGCCAGCAGCCCAGTTATGTTGGACACTGAAGCTTTCTTT
TRBV7-3	NA	TRBJ1-6	NA	CASSRQANSPLHF	TGTGCCAGCAGCCGACAGGCAAATTCACCCCTCCACTTT
TRBV7-9	NA	TRBJ2-7	NA	CASSLVGRVYEQYF	TGTGCCAGCAGCTTAGTCGGCAGGGTCTACGAGCAGTACTTC
TRBV5-1	NA	TRBJ2-7	NA	CASSSLQGYEQYF	TGCGCCAGCAGCTCCTTACAGGGATACGAGCAGTACTTC
TRBV5-5	NA	TRBJ1-2	NA	CASSFRTDYGYTF	TGTGCCAGCAGCTTTCGGACAGACTATGGCTACACCTTC
TRBV5-6	NA	TRBJ1-1	NA	CASSPGRRFDTEAFF	TGTGCCAGCAGCCCAGGCCGTCGATTTGACACTGAAGCTTTCTTT
TRBV27	TRBD1	TRBJ2-7	NA	CASSFEGATVYEQYF	TGTGCCAGCAGTTTCGAGGGGGCGACAGTGTACGAGCAGTACTTC
TRBV19	NA	TRBJ1-5	NA	CASGSHTAGNQPQHF	TGTGCCAGTGGTTCGCACACAGCGGGCAATCAGCCCCAGCATTTT
TRBV6-5	NA	TRBJ1-2	NA	CASSYSAREYGYTF	TGTGCCAGCAGTTACTCGGCCCGGGAGTATGGCTACACCTTC
TRBV2	NA	TRBJ2-7	NA	CASRVTGLWNF	TGTGCCAGCCGTGTTACGGGGTTGTGGAACTTC
TRBV15	TRBD1	TRBJ1-1	NA	CATSRVPTGGGTEAFF	TGTGCCACCAGCAGAGTACCCACAGGGGGCGGAACTGAAGCTTTCTTT
TRBV7-3	NA	TRBJ1-2	NA	CASSLVTGSYGYTF	TGTGCCAGCAGCCTGGTAACAGGAAGTTATGGCTACACCTTC
TRBV30	TRBD2	TRBJ2-7	few	CAWSRTRFGEQYF	TGTGCCTGGAGCCGGACTAGGTTCGGCGAGCAGTACTTC
TRBV5-4	NA	TRBJ1-1	few	CASSFGVGTEAFF	TGTGCCAGCAGCTTCGGGGTAGGCACTGAAGCTTTCTTT
TRBV27	NA	TRBJ2-2	few	CASSLWTDIGELFF	TGTGCCAGCAGTTTATGGACTGACATCGGGGAGCTGTTTTTT
TRBV7-8	NA	TRBJ2-7	few	CASSPQLVGRAYEQYF	TGTGCCAGCAGCCCTCAGCTCGTGGGCCGAGCCTACGAGCAGTACTTC
TRBV11-2	TRBD1	TRBJ2-2	NA	CASSARQGEIMNTGELFF	TGTGCCAGCAGCGCCCGACAGGGGGAGATTATGAACACCGGGGAGCTGTTTTTT
TRBV4-1	TRBD1	TRBJ2-7	NA	CASSQDTGGPYEQYF	TGCGCCAGCAGCCAAGATACAGGGGGCCCGTACGAGCAGTACTTC
TRBV19	NA	TRBJ2-3	NA	CASSIKGADTQYF	TGTGCCAGTAGTATAAAGGGGGCAGATACGCAGTATTTT
TRBV5-5	TRBD2	TRBJ2-1	NA	CASSYTSSGGGAREQFF	TGTGCCAGCAGCTACACCTCTTCCGGCGGGGGGGCCCGAGAGCAGTTCTTC
TRBV15	TRBD1	TRBJ2-4	NA	CATSGVIGGGNIQYF	TGTGCCACCAGCGGGGTGATAGGGGGCGGAAACATTCAGTACTTC
TRBV27	NA	TRBJ1-1	NA	CASLSGTEAFF	TGTGCCAGCTTGTCAGGCACTGAAGCTTTCTTT
TRBV4-1	TRBD2	TRBJ2-2	few	CASSPSGLAHTGELFF	TGCGCCAGCAGCCCTAGCGGACTAGCGCACACCGGGGAGCTGTTTTTT
TRBV5-1	NA	TRBJ1-3	NA	CASSLGQGNTIYF	TGCGCCAGCAGCTTGGGACAGGGAAACACCATATATTTT
TRBV2	NA	TRBJ2-1	NA	CASSVFNEQFF	TGTGCCAGCAGTGTATTTAATGAGCAGTTCTTC
TRBV14	TRBD2	TRBJ2-1	few	CASSQDAGGYNEQFF	TGTGCCAGCAGCCAAGATGCGGGAGGGTACAATGAGCAGTTCTTC
TRBV6-5	TRBD1	TRBJ1-6	NA	CASSYRTGESSPLHF	TGTGCCAGCAGTTATCGGACAGGAGAGAGTTCACCCCTCCACTTT
TRBV4-1	NA	TRBJ2-7	NA	CASSQDRLKGNRYEQYF	TGCGCCAGCAGCCAAGATCGGTTAAAGGGGAACCGCTACGAGCAGTACTTC
TRBV28	TRBD1	TRBJ2-7	NA	CASSPLDRASSEQYF	TGTGCCAGCAGTCCTTTGGACAGGGCGTCCAGCGAGCAGTACTTC
TRBV7-8	NA	TRBJ1-2	once	CASRPGHLTYGYTF	TGTGCCAGCAGGCCGGGACACCTTACCTATGGCTACACCTTC
TRBV5-4	NA	TRBJ2-1	NA	CASSEPGLPTYNEQFF	TGTGCCAGCAGCGAACCGGGACTTCCAACCTACAATGAGCAGTTCTTC
TRBV9	NA	TRBJ1-2	NA	CASSAPLAFSDNYGYTF	TGTGCCAGCAGCGCCCCACTGGCGTTCAGCGACAACTATGGCTACACCTTC